The rows below give T cell receptor beta chains drawn from one sample of a study of blood T cell repertoires in COVID-19. The data were produced by immunoSEQ multiplex PCR, yet TCRdb's version contains in-frame clones alone and is incomplete. The sample lists roughly 230,000 clones, around 84% occurring once. Specimen: peripheral blood. Receptor source: an elderly woman with COVID-19, enrolled during active disease. Each CDR3 is given with its conserved first and last residue. D genes are given only for firm matches. Clone size appears in some rows only: once, few, many, or a class for an expanded clone.

j_call,d_call,v_call,clone_size,cdr3_nt,cdr3_aa
TRBJ2-1,TRBD2,TRBV3-1/TRBV3-2,NA,TGTGCCAGCAGCACAACGGGTTCGACTAGCCGCGGGGAGCAGTTCTTC,CASSTTGSTSRGEQFF
TRBJ1-1,TRBD1,TRBV18,NA,TGTGCCAGCTCACCCCTGACAGGGCCTAACACTGAAGCTTTCTTT,CASSPLTGPNTEAFF
TRBJ2-2,TRBD1,TRBV10-3,NA,TGTGCCATCGGACAGGGGGCGAACACCGGGGAGCTGTTTTTT,CAIGQGANTGELFF
TRBJ2-3,TRBD1,TRBV10-3,few,TGTGCCATCAGCCTGGGACAGGGATGGACAGATACGCAGTATTTT,CAISLGQGWTDTQYF
TRBJ2-6,NA,TRBV19,NA,TGTGCCAGTAGTATGGTAGGGGAGGCTGGGGCCAACGTCCTGACTTTC,CASSMVGEAGANVLTF
TRBJ1-6,NA,TRBV11-2,NA,TGTGCCAGCAGCCTGCGTGGCTCCTATAATTCACCCCTCCACTTT,CASSLRGSYNSPLHF
TRBJ1-1,NA,TRBV7-2,NA,TGTGCCAGCAGCTTTGTCTCTGAAGCTTTCTTT,CASSFVSEAFF
TRBJ1-1,NA,TRBV18,NA,TGTGCCAGCTCACTAGACAGATTTGAAGCTTTCTTT,CASSLDRFEAFF
TRBJ1-2,NA,TRBV28,NA,TGTGCCAGCAGTTTACAGGGGACGAATGGCTACACCTTC,CASSLQGTNGYTF
TRBJ2-3,NA,TRBV11-3,NA,TGTGCCAGCAGCTTAGGACAGACCGCCCGAGATGTAGATACGCAGTATTTT,CASSLGQTARDVDTQYF
TRBJ1-5,TRBD1,TRBV5-1,NA,TGCGCCAGCAGCTTGGCGACAGGGACGGGTCAGCCCCAGCATTTT,CASSLATGTGQPQHF
TRBJ1-1,NA,TRBV19,NA,TGTGCCAGTAGCCCGTTTTTACGTCAGGCGACTGAAGCTTTCTTT,CASSPFLRQATEAFF
TRBJ1-1,TRBD1,TRBV5-1,NA,TGCGCCAGCAGCAAGGAGACAGGGTGGGACACTGAAGCTTTCTTT,CASSKETGWDTEAFF
TRBJ1-1,NA,TRBV27,NA,TGTGCCAGCAGACTTCTAGGCGAAGCTTTCTTT,CASRLLGEAFF
TRBJ1-1,TRBD1,TRBV28,NA,TGTGCCAGCAGTTTCGGGATAGGACAGGGGAACACTGAAGCTTTCTTT,CASSFGIGQGNTEAFF
TRBJ1-5,NA,TRBV28,NA,TGTGCCAGCAGTCCGGGGACTTACACCGAGAATCAGCCCCAGCATTTT,CASSPGTYTENQPQHF
TRBJ1-2,TRBD1,TRBV2,few,TGTGCCAGCAGTATACAGGGGAAAGGCTACACCTTC,CASSIQGKGYTF
TRBJ2-1,NA,TRBV6-1,NA,TGTGCCAGCAGTGAACAGACAGGTTTAAGAGAGCAGTTCTTC,CASSEQTGLREQFF
TRBJ1-1,NA,TRBV18,NA,TGTGCCAGCTCCCCAATGGCGGCCATGAACACTGAAGCTTTCTTT,CASSPMAAMNTEAFF
TRBJ1-1,NA,TRBV4-2,NA,TGTGCCAGCAGCCAAGACAATGCTGAAGCTTTCTTT,CASSQDNAEAFF
TRBJ2-1,TRBD2,TRBV14,NA,TGTGCCAGCAGCCAAGTGGGACTACTTGAGCAACGGTTCTTC,CASSQVGLLEQRFF
TRBJ2-2,NA,TRBV9,NA,TGTGCCAGCAGCCGACAAGGCTTCGCGAACACCGGGGAGCTGTTTTTT,CASSRQGFANTGELFF
TRBJ2-7,NA,TRBV19,few,TGTGCCAGTAGTATCATCGGGAACGAGCAGTACTTC,CASSIIGNEQYF
TRBJ2-1,TRBD1,TRBV29-1,NA,TGCAGCGTTAGCACCGGGACAGTCTATTCTTTGGATGAGCAGTTCTTC,CSVSTGTVYSLDEQFF
TRBJ1-2,NA,TRBV11-1,NA,TGTGCCAGCAGCTTAAGCGCAGGGGAAGGAGGCTACACCTTC,CASSLSAGEGGYTF
TRBJ2-2,NA,TRBV5-4,NA,TGTGCCAGCAGCTTGGGTGCGGGCTTAACGAACACCGGGGAGCTGTTTTTT,CASSLGAGLTNTGELFF